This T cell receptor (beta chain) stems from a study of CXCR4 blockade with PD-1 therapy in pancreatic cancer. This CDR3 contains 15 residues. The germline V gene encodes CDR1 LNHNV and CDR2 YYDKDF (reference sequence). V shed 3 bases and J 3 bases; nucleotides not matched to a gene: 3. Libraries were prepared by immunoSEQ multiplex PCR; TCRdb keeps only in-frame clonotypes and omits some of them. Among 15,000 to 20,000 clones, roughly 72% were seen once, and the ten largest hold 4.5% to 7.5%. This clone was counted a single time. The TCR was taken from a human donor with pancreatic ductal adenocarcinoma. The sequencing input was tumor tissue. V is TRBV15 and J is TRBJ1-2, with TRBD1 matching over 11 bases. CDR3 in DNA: TGTGCCACCAGCAGGGACAGGGGGCCATACTATGGCTACACCTTC. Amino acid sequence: CATSRDRGPYYGYTF.